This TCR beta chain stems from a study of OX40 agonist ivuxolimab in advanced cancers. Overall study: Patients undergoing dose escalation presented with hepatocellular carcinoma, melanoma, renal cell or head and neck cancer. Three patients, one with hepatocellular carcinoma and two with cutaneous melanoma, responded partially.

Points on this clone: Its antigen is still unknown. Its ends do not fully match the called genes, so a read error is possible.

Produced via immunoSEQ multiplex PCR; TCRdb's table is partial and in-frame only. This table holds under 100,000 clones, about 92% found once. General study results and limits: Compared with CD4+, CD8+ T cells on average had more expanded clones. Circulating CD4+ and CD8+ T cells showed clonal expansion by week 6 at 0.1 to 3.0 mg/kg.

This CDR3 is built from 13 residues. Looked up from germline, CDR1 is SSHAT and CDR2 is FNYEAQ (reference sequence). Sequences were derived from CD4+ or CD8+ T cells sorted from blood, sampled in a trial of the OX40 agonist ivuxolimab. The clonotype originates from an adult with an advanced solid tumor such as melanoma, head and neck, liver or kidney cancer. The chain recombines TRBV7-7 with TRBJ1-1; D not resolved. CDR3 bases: TGTGCTAGCAGCTTGGGAGAGAACACTGAAGCTTTCTTT. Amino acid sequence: CASSLGENTEAFF. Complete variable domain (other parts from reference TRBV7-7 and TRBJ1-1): GAGVSQSPRYKVTKRGQDVTLRCDPISSHATLYWYQQALGQGPEFLTYFNYEAQPDKSGLPSDRFSAERPEGSISTLTIQRTEQRDSAMYRCASSLGENTEAFFGQGTRLTVV.